This TCR beta chain was sequenced in a study of blood T cells in healthy people across ages. With a J-beta primer mix and a sample-barcoded 5' primer, a second PCR ran roughly 7 to 11 cycles. TCRdb fed the 5' RACE reads into MiXCR, producing one record per CDR3 protein. The sample carries 800,000 to 900,000 distinct CDR3 sequences, approximately 59% recorded once. The germline V gene encodes CDR1 MNHEY and CDR2 SVGEGT. This CDR3 is 15 amino acids long. V shed 4 bases, J shed 4 bases, and the junction held 5 bases outside the gene matches. Comment on this clonotype: What it binds is not known.

General observations from the study: TCR beta diversity correlated strongly with naive T cell percentage. With unsorted PBMCs, a conclusive comparison of naive versus antigen-experienced cells was not possible. Diversity of TCR beta per million T cells declined in a roughly linear way with age.

The TCR originated in a man aged 25 to 40 in good health. Sequencing was done on a sample of blood. This chain links TRBV6-2 or TRBV6-3 with TRBJ2-3, with 10 bases identical to TRBD1. In DNA, the CDR3 is TGTGCCAGCAGTTCAGACAGGGGGCATCCAGATACGCAGTATTTT. It specifies CASSSDRGHPDTQYF.